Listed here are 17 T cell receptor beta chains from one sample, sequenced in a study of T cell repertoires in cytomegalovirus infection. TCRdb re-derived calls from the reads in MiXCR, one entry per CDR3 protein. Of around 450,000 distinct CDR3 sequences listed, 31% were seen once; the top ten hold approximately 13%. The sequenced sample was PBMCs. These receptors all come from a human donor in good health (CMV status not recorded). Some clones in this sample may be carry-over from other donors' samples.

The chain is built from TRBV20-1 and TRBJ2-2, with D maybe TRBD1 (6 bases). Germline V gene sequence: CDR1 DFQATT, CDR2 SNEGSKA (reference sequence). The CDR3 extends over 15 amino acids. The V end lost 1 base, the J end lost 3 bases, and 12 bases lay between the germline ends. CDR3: CSARVSDRDTGELFF. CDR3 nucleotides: TGCAGTGCTAGAGTGTCGGACAGAGACACCGGGGAGCTGTTTTTT.

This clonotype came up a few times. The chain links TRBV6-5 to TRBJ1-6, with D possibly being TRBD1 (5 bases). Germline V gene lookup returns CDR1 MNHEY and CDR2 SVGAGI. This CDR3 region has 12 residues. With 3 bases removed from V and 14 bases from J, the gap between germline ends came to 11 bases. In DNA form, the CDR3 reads TGTGCCAGCAGTTATCAGGGAGCCACCCTCCACTTT. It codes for CASSYQGATLHF.

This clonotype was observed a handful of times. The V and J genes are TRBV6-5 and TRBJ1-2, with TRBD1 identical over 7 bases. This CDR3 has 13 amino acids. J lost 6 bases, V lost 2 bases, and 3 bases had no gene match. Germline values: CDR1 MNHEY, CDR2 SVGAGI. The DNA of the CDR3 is TGTGCCAGCAGTTACGCACAGGGGAATGGCTACACCTTC. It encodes CASSYAQGNGYTF.

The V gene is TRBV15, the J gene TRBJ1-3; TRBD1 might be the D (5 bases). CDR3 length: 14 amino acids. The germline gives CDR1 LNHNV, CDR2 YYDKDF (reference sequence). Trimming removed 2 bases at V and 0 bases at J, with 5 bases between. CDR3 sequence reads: CATSRQGSGNTIYF. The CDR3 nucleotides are TGTGCCACCAGCAGACAGGGCTCTGGAAACACCATATATTTT.

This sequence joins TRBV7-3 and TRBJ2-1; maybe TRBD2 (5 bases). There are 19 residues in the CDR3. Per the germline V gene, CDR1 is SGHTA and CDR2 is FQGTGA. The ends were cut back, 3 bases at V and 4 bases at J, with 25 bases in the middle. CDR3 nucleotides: TGTGCCAGCAGCTTCTCCTCTGGCGGGTGGGCGACAAATTACAATGAGCAGTTCTTC. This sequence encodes CASSFSSGGWATNYNEQFF. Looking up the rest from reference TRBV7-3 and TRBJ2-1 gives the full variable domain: GAGVSQTPSNKVTEKGKYVELRCDPISGHTALYWYRQSLGQGPEFLIYFQGTGAADDSGLPNDRFFAVRPEGSVSTLKIQRTERGDSAVYLCASSFSSGGWATNYNEQFFGPGTRLTVL.

CDR3 protein: CASSFEQTSGGQNEQFF. CDR3 DNA sequence: TGTGCCAGCAGTTTTGAGCAGACTAGCGGGGGGCAGAATGAGCAGTTCTTC. V and J are TRBV6-9 and TRBJ2-1; TRBD2 matches 13 bases. This CDR3 comprises 17 residues. CDR1 and CDR2 from the germline V gene are MNHGY and SVAAGI. V lost 4 bases, J lost 7 bases, and 10 bases stayed unmatched.

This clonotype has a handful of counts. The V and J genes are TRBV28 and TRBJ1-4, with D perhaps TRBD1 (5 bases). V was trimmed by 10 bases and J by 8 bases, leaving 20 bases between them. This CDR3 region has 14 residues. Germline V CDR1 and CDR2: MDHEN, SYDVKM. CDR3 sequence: CATQTQSRQEKLFF. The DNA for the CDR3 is TGTGCCACCCAGACCCAATCCCGACAGGAAAAACTGTTTTTT.

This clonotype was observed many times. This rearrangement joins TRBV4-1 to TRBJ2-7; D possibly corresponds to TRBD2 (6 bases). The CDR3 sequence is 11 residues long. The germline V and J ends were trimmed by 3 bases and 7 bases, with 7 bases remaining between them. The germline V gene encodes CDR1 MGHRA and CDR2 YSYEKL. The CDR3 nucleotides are TGCGCCAGCAGCCAGGGGACTGAGCAGTACTTC. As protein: CASSQGTEQYF.

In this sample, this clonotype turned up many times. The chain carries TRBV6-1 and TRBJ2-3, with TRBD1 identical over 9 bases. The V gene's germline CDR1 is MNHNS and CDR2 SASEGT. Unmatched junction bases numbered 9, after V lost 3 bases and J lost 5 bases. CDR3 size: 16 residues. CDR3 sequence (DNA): TGTGCCAGCAGTGACCACCGGGACAGGGTGGGAGATACGCAGTATTTT. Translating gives CASSDHRDRVGDTQYF.

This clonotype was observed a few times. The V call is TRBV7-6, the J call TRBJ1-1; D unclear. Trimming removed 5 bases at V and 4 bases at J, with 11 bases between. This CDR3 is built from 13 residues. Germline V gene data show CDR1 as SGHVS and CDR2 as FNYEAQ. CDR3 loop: CASSETRATEAFF. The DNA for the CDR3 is TGTGCCAGCAGCGAGACAAGGGCCACTGAAGCTTTCTTT.

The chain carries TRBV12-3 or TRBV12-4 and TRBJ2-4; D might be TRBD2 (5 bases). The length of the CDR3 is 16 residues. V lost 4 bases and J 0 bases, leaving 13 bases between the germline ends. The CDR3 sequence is CASSSLDLLAKNIQYF. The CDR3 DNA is TGTGCCAGCAGTTCACTAGATCTACTAGCCAAAAACATTCAGTACTTC.

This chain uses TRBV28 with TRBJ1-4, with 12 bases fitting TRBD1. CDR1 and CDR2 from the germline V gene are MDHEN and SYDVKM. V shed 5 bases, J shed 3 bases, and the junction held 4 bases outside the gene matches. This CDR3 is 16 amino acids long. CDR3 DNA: TGTGCCAGCAGTGCGGGACAGGGGGCGGCTAATGAAAAACTGTTTTTT. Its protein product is CASSAGQGAANEKLFF.

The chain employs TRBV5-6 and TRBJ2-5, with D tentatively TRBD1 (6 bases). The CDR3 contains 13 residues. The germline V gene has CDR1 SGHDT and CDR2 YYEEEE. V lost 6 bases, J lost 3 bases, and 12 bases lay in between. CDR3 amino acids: CASNRGGEETQYF. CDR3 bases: TGTGCCAGCAATCGAGGGGGAGAAGAGACCCAGTACTTC.

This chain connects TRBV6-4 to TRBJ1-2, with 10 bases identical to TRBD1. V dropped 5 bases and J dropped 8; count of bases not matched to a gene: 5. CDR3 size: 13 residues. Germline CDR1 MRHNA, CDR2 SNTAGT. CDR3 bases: TGTGCCAGCAGTCAGGACAGGGGGAAGGGCTACACCTTC. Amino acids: CASSQDRGKGYTF.

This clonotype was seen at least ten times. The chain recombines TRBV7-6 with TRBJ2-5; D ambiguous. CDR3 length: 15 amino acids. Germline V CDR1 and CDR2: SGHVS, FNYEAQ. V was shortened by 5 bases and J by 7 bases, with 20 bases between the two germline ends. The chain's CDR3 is CASSQDGLPGATQYF. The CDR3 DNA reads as TGTGCCAGCAGCCAAGACGGCCTCCCAGGTGCGACCCAGTACTTC.

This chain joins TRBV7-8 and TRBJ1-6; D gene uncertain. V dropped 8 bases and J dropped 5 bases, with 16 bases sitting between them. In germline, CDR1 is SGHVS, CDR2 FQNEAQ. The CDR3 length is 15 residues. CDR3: CASAHSRGNNSPLHF. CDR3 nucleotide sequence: TGTGCCAGCGCCCACAGCCGGGGAAATAATTCACCCCTCCACTTT.

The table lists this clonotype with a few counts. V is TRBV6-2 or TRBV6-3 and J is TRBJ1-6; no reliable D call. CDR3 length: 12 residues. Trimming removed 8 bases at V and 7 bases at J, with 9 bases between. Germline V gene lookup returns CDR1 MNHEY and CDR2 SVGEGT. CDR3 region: CASLAKNSPLHF. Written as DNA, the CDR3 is TGTGCCAGCCTGGCAAAGAATTCACCCCTCCACTTT.